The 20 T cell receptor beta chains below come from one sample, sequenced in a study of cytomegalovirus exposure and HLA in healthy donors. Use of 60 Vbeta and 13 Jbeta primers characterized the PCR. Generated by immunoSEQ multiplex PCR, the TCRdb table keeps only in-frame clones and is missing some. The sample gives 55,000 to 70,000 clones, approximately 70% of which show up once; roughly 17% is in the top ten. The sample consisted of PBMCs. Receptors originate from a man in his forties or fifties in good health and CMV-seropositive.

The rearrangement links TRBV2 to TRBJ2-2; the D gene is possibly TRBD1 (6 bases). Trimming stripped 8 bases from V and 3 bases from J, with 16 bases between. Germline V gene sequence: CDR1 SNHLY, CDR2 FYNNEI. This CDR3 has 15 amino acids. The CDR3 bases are TGTGCCAGCGGTCTACAGGGTCTGGACACCGGGGAGCTGTTTTTT. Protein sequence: CASGLQGLDTGELFF.

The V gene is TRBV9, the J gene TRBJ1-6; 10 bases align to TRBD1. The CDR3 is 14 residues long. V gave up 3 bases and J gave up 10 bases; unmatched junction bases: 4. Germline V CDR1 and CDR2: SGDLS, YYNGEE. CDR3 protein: CASSARTGGSPLHF. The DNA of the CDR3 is TGTGCCAGCAGCGCCCGGACAGGGGGATCACCCCTCCACTTT.

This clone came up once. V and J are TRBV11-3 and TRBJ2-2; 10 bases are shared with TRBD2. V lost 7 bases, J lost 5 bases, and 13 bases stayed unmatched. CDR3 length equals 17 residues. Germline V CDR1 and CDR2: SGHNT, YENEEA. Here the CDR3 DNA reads TGTGCCAGCAAATCCATTTTCGGACTAGCGGTTACCGGGGAGCTGTTTTTT. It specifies CASKSIFGLAVTGELFF.

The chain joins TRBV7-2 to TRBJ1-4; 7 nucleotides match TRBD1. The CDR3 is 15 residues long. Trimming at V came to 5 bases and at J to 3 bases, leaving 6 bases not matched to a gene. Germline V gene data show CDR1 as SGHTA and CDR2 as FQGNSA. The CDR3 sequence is CASSIDRAANEKLFF. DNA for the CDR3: TGTGCCAGCAGCATCGACAGGGCAGCTAATGAAAAACTGTTTTTT.

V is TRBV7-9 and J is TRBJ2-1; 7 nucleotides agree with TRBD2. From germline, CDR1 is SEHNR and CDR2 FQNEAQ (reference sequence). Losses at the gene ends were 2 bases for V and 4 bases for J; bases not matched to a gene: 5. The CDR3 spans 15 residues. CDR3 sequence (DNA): TGTGCCAGCAGCTTAACTCGCGGGGGTTACAATGAGCAGTTCTTC. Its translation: CASSLTRGGYNEQFF.

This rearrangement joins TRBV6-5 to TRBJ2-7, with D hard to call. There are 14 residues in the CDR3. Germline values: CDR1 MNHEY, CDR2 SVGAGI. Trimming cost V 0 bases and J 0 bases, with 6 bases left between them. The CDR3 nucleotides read TGTGCCAGCAGTTACTCGCGAAGCTCCTACGAGCAGTACTTC. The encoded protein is CASSYSRSSYEQYF.

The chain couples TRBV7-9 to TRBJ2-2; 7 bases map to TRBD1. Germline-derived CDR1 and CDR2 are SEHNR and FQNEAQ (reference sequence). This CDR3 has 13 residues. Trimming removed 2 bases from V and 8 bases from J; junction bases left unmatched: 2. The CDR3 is CASSLQGEGELFF. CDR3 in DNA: TGTGCCAGCAGCTTACAGGGGGAAGGGGAGCTGTTTTTT.

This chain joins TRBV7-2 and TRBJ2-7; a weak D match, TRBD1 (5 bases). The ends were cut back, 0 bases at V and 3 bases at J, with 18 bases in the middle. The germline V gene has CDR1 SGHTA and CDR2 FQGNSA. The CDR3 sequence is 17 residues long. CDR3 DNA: TGTGCCAGCAGCTTAGCAACCGCCGAGACAGCACTCTACGAGCAGTACTTC. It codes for CASSLATAETALYEQYF.

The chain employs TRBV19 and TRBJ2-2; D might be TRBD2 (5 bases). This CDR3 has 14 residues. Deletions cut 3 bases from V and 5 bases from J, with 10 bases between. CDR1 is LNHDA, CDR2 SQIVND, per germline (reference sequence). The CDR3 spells CASSIPGLTGELFF. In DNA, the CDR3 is TGTGCCAGTAGTATCCCTGGACTGACCGGGGAGCTGTTTTTT.

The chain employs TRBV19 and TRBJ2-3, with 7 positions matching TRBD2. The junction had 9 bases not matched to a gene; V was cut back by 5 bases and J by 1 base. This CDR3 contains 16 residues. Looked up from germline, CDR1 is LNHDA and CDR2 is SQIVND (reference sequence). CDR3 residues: CASSATSEWGTDTQYF. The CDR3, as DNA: TGTGCCAGTAGTGCTACTAGCGAGTGGGGCACAGATACGCAGTATTTT.

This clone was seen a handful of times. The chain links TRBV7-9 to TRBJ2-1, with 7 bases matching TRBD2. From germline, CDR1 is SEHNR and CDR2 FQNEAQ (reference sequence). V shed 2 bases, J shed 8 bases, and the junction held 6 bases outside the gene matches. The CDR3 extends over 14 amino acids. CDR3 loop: CASSLSGGTDEQFF. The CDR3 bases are TGTGCCAGCAGCTTATCGGGAGGAACCGATGAGCAGTTCTTC.

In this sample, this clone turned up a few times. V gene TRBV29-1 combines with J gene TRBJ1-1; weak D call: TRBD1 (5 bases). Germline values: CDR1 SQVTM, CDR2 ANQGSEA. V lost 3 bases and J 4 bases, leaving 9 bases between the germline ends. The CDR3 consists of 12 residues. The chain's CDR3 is CSVEGLGTEAFF. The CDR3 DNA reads TGCAGCGTTGAGGGACTCGGCACTGAAGCTTTCTTT. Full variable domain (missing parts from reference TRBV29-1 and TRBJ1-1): SAVISQKPSRDICQRGTSLTIQCQVDSQVTMMFWYRQQPGQSLTLIATANQGSEATYESGFVIDKFPISRPNLTFSTLTVSNMSPEDSSIYLCSVEGLGTEAFFGQGTRLTVV.

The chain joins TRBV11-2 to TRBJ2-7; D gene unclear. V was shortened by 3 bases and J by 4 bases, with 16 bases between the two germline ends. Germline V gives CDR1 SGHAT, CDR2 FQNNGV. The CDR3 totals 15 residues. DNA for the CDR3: TGTGCCAGCAGCTTGGGCTTCTTCGCCGGATACGAGCAGTACTTC. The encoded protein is CASSLGFFAGYEQYF.

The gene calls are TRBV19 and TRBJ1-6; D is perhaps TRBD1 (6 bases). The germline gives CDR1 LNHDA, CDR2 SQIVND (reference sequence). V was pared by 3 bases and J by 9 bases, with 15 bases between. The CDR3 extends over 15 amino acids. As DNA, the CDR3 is TGTGCCAGTAGTATCATCTCAGGGGATGGTTCACCCCTCCACTTT. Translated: CASSIISGDGSPLHF.

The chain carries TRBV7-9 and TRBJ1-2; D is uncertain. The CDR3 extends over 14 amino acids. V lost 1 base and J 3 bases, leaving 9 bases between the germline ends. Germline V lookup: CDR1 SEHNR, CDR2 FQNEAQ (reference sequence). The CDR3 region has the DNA TGTGCCAGCAGCTTAGTAGGGAGTCACTATGGCTACACCTTC. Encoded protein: CASSLVGSHYGYTF.

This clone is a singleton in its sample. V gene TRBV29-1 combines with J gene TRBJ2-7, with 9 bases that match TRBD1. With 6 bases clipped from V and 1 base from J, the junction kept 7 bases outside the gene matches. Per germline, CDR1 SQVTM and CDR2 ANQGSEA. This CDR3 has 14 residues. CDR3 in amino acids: CSVRRDRVSYEQYF. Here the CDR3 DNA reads TGCAGCGTCCGACGGGACAGGGTGTCCTACGAGCAGTACTTC.

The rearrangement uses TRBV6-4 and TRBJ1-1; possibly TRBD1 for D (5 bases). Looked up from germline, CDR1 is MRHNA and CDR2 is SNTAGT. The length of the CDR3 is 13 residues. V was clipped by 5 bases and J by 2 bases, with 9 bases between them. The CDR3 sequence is CASSQGYNTEAFF. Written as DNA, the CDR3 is TGTGCCAGCAGTCAGGGATACAACACTGAAGCTTTCTTT.

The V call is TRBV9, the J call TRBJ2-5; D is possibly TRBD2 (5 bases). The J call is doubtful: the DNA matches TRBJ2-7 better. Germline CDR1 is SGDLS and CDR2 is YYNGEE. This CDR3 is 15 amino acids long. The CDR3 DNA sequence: TGTGCCAGCAGCGTCGAGGGTTGGTCCTCCTACGAGCAGTACTTC. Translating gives CASSVEGWSSYEQYF.

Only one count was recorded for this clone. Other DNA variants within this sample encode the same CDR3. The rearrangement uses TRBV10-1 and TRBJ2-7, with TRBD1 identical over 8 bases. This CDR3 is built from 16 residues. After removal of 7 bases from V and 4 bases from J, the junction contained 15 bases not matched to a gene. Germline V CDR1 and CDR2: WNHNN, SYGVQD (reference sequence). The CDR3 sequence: CASILSLGQGAYEQYF. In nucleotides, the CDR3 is TGCGCCAGCATTCTCAGCTTAGGGCAGGGGGCATACGAGCAGTACTTC.

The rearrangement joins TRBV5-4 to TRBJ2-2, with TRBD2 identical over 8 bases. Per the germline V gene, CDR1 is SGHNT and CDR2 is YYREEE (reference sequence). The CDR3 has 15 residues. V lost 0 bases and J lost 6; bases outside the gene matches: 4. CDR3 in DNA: TGTGCCAGCAGCTTGGCGGGGGGGCCCCCCGGGGAGCTGTTTTTT. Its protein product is CASSLAGGPPGELFF.